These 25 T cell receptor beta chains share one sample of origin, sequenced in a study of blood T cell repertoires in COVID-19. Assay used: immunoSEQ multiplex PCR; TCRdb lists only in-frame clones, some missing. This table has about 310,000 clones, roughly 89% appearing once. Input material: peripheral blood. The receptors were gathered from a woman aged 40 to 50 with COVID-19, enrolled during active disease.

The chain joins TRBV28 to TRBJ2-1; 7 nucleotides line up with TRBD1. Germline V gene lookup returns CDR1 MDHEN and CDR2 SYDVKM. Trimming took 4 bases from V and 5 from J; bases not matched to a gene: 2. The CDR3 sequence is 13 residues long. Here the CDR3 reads CASSSGQHNEQFF. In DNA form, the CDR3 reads TGTGCCAGCAGTTCGGGACAGCACAATGAGCAGTTCTTC.

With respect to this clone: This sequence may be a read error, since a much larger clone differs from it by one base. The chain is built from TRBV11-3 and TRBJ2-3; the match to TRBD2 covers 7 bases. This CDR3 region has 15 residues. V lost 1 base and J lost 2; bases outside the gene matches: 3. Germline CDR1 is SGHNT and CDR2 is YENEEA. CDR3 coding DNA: TGTGCCAGCAGCTTAGGCGGGGGAAACACAGATACGCAGTATTTT. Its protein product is CASSLGGGNTDTQYF.

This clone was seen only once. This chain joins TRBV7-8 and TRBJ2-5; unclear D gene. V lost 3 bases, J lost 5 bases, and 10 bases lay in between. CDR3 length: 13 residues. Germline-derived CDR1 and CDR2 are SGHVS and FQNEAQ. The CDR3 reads CASSLFPGETQYF. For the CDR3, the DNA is TGTGCCAGCAGCTTGTTTCCCGGGGAGACCCAGTACTTC.

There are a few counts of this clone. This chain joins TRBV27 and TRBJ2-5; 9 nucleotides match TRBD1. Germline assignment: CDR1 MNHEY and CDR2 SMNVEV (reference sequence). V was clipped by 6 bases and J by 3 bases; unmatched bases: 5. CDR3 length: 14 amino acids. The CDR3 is CASSRTGGEETQYF. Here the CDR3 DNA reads TGTGCCAGCAGCCGCACAGGGGGCGAAGAGACCCAGTACTTC.

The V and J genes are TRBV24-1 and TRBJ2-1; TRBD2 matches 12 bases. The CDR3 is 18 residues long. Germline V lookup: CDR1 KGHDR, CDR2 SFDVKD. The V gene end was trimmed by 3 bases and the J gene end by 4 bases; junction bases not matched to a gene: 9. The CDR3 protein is CATSDPRATSGGYNEQFF. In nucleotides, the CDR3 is TGTGCCACCAGTGATCCGAGGGCGACTAGCGGGGGATACAATGAGCAGTTCTTC.

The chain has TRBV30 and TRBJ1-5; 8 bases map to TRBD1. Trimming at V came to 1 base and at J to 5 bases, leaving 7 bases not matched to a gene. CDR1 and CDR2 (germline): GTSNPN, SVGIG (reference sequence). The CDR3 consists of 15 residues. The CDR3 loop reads CAWSAKTGVHQPQHF. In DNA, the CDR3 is TGTGCCTGGAGTGCTAAGACAGGGGTCCATCAGCCCCAGCATTTT.

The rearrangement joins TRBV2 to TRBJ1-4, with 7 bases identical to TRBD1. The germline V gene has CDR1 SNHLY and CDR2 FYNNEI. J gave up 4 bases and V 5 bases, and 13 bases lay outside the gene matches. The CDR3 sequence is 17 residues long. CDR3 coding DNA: TGTGCCAGCAGTTTTATAAAGTACGGGACAGTTAATGAAAAACTGTTTTTT. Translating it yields CASSFIKYGTVNEKLFF.

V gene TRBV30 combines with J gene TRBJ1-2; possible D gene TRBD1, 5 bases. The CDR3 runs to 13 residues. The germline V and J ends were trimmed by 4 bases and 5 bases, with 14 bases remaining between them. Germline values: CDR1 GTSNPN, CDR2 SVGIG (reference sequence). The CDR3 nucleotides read TGTGCCTGGACACCAGGGTCAGGGTATGGCTACACCTTC. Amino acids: CAWTPGSGYGYTF.

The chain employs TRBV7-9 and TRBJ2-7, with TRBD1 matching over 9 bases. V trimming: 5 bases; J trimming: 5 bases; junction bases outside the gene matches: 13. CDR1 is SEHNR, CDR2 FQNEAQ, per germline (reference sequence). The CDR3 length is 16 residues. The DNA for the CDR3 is TGTGCCAGCAGCAGGCAGGACGGGACAGGGTACAACGAGCAGTACTTC. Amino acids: CASSRQDGTGYNEQYF.

The CDR3 DNA follows: TGTGCCACCAGTGACGCAAGACAGGGGACCGGGGAGCTGTTTTTT. This translates into CATSDARQGTGELFF. The chain couples TRBV24-1 to TRBJ2-2, with TRBD1 identical over 8 bases. Germline V lookup: CDR1 KGHDR, CDR2 SFDVKD. CDR3 size: 15 residues. V gave up 4 bases and J gave up 5 bases; unmatched junction bases: 5.

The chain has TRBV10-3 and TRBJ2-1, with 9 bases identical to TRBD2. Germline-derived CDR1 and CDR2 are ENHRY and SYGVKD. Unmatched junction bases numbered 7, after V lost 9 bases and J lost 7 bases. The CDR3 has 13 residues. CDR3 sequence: CAMDAGGRNEQFF. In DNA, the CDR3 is TGTGCCATGGATGCGGGAGGGAGGAATGAGCAGTTCTTC.

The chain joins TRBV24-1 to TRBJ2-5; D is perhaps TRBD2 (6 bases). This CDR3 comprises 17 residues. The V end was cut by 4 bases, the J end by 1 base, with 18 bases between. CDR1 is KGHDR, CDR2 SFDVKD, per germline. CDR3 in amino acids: CATSDRVGGAAQETQYF. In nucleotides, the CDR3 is TGTGCCACCAGTGACCGGGTCGGGGGTGCGGCCCAAGAGACCCAGTACTTC.

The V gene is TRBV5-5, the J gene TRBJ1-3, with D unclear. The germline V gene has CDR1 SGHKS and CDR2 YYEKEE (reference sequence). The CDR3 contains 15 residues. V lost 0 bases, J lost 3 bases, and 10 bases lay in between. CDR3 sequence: CASSLDRQVGNTIYF. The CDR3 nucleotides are TGTGCCAGCAGCTTGGACCGGCAGGTTGGAAACACCATATATTTT.

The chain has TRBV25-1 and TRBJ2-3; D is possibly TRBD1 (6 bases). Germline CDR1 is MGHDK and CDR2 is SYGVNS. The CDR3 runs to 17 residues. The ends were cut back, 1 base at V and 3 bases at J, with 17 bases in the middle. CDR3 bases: TGTGCCAGCAGTGAATTCGGCAGGGGAGAAAGGACAGATACGCAGTATTTT. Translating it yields CASSEFGRGERTDTQYF.

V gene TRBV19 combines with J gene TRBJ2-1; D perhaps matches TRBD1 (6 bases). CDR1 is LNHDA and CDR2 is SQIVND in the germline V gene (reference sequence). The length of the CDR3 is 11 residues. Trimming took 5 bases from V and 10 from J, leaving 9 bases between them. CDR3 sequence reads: CASSWDIEQFF. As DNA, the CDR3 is TGTGCCAGTAGTTGGGACATCGAGCAGTTCTTC.

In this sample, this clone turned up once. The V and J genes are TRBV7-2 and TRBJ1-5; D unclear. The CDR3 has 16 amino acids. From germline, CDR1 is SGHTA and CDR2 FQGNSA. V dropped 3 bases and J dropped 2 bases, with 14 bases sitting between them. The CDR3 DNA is TGTGCCAGCAGCTTTGGTTTCAGGTTGGGCAATCAGCCCCAGCATTTT. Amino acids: CASSFGFRLGNQPQHF.

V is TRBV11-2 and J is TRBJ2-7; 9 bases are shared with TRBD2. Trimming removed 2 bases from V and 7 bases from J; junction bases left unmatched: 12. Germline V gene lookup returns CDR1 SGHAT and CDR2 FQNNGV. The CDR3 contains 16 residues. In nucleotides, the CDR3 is TGTGCCAGCAGCTTATTGGTTAGCGGGAGTTGGAGGGAGCAGTACTTC. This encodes CASSLLVSGSWREQYF.

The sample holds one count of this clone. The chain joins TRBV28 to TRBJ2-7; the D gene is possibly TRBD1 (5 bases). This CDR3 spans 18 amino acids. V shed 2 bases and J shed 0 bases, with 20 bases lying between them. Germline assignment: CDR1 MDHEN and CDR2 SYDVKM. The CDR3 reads CASSLGVRAQTSSYEQYF. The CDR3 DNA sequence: TGTGCCAGCAGTTTAGGGGTCAGGGCCCAAACGAGCTCCTACGAGCAGTACTTC.

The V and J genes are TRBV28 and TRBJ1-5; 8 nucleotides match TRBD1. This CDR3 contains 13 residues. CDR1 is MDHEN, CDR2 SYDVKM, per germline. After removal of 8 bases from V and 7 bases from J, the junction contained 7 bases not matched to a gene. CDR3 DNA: TGTGCCAGCCGGGGACAGGCCCTCCAGCCCCAGCATTTT. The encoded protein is CASRGQALQPQHF.

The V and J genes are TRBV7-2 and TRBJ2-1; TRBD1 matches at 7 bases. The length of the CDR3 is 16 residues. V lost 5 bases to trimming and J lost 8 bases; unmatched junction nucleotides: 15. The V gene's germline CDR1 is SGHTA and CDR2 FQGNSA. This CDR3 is CASSPSKATGRYEQFF. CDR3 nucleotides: TGTGCCAGCAGCCCGTCAAAAGCGACAGGGCGCTATGAGCAGTTCTTC.

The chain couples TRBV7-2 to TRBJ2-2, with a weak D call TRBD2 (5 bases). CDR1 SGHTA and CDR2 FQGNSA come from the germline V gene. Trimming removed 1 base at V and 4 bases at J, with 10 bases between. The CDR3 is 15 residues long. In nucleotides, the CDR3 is TGTGCCAGCAGCTTAGAACGGGAAACCACCGGGGAGCTGTTTTTT. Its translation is CASSLERETTGELFF. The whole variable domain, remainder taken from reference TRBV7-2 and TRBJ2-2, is GAGVSQSPSNKVTEKGKDVELRCDPISGHTALYWYRQSLGQGLEFLIYFQGNSAPDKSGLPSDRFSAERTGGSVSTLTIQRTQQEDSAVYLCASSLERETTGELFFGEGSRLTVL.

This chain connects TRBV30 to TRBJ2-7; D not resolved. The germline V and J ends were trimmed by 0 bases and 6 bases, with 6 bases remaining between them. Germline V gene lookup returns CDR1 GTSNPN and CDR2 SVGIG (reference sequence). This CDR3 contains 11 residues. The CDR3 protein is CAWSVPSEQYF. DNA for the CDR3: TGTGCCTGGAGTGTACCCAGCGAGCAGTACTTC. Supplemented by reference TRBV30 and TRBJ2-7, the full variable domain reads SQTIHQWPATLVQPVGSPLSLECTVEGTSNPNLYWYRQAAGRGLQLLFYSVGIGQISSEVPQNLSASRPQDRQFILSSKKLLLSDSGFYLCAWSVPSEQYFGPGTRLTVT.

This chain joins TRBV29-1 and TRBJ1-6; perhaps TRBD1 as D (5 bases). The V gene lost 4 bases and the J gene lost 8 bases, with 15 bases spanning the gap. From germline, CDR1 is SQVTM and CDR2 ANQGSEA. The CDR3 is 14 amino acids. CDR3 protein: CSVVVGRRDSPLHF. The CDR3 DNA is TGCAGCGTTGTTGTGGGGCGTCGGGATTCACCCCTCCACTTT. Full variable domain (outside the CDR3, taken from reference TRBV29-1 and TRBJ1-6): SAVISQKPSRDICQRGTSLTIQCQVDSQVTMMFWYRQQPGQSLTLIATANQGSEATYESGFVIDKFPISRPNLTFSTLTVSNMSPEDSSIYLCSVVVGRRDSPLHFGNGTRLTVT.

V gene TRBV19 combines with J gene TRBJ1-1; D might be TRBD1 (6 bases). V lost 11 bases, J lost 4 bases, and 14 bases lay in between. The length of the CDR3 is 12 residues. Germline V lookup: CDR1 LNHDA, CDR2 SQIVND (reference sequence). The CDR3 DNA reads TGTGCCTCGGGGGGGCCGGTCACTGAAGCTTTCTTT. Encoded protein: CASGGPVTEAFF.

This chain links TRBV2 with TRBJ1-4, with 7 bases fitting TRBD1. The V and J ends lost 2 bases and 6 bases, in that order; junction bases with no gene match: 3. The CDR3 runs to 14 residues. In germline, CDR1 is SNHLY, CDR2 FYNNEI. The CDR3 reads CASSEQGGDEKLFF. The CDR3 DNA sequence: TGTGCCAGCAGTGAACAGGGGGGAGATGAAAAACTGTTTTTT. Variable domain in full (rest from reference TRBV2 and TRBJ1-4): EPEVTQTPSHQVTQMGQEVILRCVPISNHLYFYWYRQILGQKVEFLVSFYNNEISEKSEIFDDQFSVERPDGSNFTLKIRSTKLEDSAMYFCASSEQGGDEKLFFGSGTQLSVL.